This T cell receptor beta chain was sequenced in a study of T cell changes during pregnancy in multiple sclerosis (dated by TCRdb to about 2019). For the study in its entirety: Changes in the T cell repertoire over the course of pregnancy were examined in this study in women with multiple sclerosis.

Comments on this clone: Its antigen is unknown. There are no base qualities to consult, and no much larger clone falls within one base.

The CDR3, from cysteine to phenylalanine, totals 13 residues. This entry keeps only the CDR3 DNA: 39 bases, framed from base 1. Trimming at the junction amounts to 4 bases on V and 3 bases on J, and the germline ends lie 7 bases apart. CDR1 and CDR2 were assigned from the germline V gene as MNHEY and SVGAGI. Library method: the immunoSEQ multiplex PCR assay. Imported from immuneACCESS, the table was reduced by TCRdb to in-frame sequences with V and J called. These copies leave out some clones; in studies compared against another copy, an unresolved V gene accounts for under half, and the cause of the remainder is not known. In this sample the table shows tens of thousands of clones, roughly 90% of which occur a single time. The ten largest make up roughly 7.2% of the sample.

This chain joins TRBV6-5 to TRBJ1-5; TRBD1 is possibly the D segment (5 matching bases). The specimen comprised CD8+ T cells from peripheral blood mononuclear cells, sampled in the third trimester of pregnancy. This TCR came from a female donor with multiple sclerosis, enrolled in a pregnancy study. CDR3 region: CASSSGYNQPQHF. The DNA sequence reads TGTGCCAGCAGTTCAGGGTACAATCAGCCCCAGCATTTT.